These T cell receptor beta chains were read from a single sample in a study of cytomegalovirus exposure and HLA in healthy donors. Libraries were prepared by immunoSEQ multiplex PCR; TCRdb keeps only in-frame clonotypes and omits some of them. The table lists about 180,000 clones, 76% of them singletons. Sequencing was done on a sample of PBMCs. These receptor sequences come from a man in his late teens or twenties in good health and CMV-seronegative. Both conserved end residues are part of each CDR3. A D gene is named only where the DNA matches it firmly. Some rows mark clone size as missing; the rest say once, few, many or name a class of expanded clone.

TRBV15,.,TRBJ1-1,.,TGTGCCACCAGCAGAGGAGACAGCCTTTTAGGGACTGAAGCTTTCTTT,CATSRGDSLLGTEAFF
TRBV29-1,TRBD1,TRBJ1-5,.,TGCAGCGTTCGGACAGGGGGCGCAGAGGGCAATCAGCCCCAGCATTTT,CSVRTGGAEGNQPQHF
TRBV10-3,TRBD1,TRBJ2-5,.,TGTGCCATCAGTGAGGGGACAGGGCAACAAGAGACCCAGTACTTC,CAISEGTGQQETQYF
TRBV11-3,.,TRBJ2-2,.,TGTGCCAGCACCTTGGACTCCACCGGGGAGCTGTTTTTT,CASTLDSTGELFF
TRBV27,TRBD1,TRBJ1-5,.,TGTGCCAGCAGGCGAACCGGGACAGTTAGCAATCAGCCCCAGCATTTT,CASRRTGTVSNQPQHF
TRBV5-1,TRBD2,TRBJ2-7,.,TGCGCCAGCAGCTGGGGACTAGCGGGAACTACCTACGAGCAGTACTTC,CASSWGLAGTTYEQYF
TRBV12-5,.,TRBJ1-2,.,TGTGCTAGTGGTTTATGGGGGGAAGGCTACACCTTC,CASGLWGEGYTF
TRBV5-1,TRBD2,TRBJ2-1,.,TGCGCCAGCAGCTTGGTTCCTAGCGGGAGCAATGAGCAGTTCTTC,CASSLVPSGSNEQFF
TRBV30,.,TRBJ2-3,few,TGTGCCTGGAAACTTCAGGGCACAGATACGCAGTATTTT,CAWKLQGTDTQYF
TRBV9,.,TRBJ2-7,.,TGTGCCAGCAGTGCACGGGACAACAGCATCGCAGCCTACGAGCAGTACTTC,CASSARDNSIAAYEQYF
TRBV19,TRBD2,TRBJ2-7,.,TGTGCCAGTAGTATTGCGAGCGGGAGAGACTACGAGCAGTACTTC,CASSIASGRDYEQYF
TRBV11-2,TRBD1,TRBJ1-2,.,TGTGCCAGCAGCTACAGGGGGCCTTTGGGCTACACCTTC,CASSYRGPLGYTF
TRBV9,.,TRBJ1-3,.,TGTGCCAGCAGCCCAGATGGAAACACCATATATTTT,CASSPDGNTIYF
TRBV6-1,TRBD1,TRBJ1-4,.,TGTGCCAGCAGTGTAGGGACAGAGGGGGAAAAACTGTTTTTT,CASSVGTEGEKLFF
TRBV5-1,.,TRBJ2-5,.,TGCGCCAGCAGCTTGCCCGGTGGGCCTAAAAAAGAGACCCAGTACTTC,CASSLPGGPKKETQYF
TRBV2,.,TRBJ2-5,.,TGTGCCAGCAGGCCGCTCACGATCGGAGAGACCCAGTACTTC,CASRPLTIGETQYF
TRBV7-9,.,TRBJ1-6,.,TGTTCCAGCAGCTTTGGCGGGGTTCGTTCACCCCTCCACTTT,CSSSFGGVRSPLHF
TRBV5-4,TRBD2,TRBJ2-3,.,TGTGCCAGCTCTCGGGAGGTTACCCGAGCAGATACGCAGTATTTT,CASSREVTRADTQYF
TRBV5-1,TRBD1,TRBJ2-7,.,TGCGCCAGCAGCTTGCTGGGACAGGGAACACACGAGCAGTACTTC,CASSLLGQGTHEQYF
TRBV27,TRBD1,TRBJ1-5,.,TGTGCCAGCAGTCCGCGACAGGGAAGGGGCAATCAGCCCCAGCATTTT,CASSPRQGRGNQPQHF
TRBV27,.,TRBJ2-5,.,TGTGCCAGCACCAAATTCCCCCGGGAACAAGAGACCCAGTACTTC,CASTKFPREQETQYF
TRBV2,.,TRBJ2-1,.,TGTGCCAGCAGTGTTGACAATATCTCGTCAGTATTCTTC,CASSVDNISSVFF
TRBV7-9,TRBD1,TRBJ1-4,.,TGTGCCAGCAGCGTTCGGACAGGGCGGGCTAATGAAAAACTGTTTTTT,CASSVRTGRANEKLFF
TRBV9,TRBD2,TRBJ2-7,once,TGTGCCAGCAGCGCTTTGCAGGCTAGCGGGACCTACGAGCAGTACTTC,CASSALQASGTYEQYF
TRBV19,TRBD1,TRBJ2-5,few,TGTGCCAGTAGTCGCCTCGGACAGGGTCAAGAGACCCAGTACTTC,CASSRLGQGQETQYF
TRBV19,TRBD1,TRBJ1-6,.,TGTGCCAGTAGTGAGGGACAGACGCTTAATTCACCCCTCCACTTT,CASSEGQTLNSPLHF
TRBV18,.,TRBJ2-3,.,TGTGCCAGCTCACCACTTACAGGGACTATGGATACGCAGTATTTT,CASSPLTGTMDTQYF
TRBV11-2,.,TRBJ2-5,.,TGTGCCAGCAGCTTAGCTGGCGGCAGACAAGAGACCCAGTACTTC,CASSLAGGRQETQYF
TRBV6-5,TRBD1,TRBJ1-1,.,TGTGCCAGCAGTGAAAACAGGGGAGGCACTGAAGCTTTCTTT,CASSENRGGTEAFF
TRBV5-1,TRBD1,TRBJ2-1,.,TGCGCCAGCAGTCTACAGGGGGCCCTGGGGAGCTCCTACAATGAGCAGTTCTTC,CASSLQGALGSSYNEQFF
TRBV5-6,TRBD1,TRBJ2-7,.,TGTGCCAGCAGCTTGCCGGGGGACAGGGGAATGGACGGTCACGAGCAGTACTTC,CASSLPGDRGMDGHEQYF
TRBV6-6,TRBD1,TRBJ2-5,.,TGTGCCAGCAGTTACTGGGGACAGGGTGAGGAGACCCAGTACTTC,CASSYWGQGEETQYF
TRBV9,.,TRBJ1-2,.,TGTGCCAGCAGCGTGCCGATGCTGGGGGGGCGCGACTATGGCTACACCTTC,CASSVPMLGGRDYGYTF
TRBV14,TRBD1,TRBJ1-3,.,TGTGCCAGCAGCCAGGGACAGAGCTCTGGAAACACCATATATTTT,CASSQGQSSGNTIYF
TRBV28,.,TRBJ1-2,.,TGTGCCAGCAGTTTATCCGTCTATGGCTACACCTTC,CASSLSVYGYTF